This T cell receptor beta chain was captured by sequencing in a study of T cell clonotyping in hematopoietic cell transplantation. Regarding the study as a whole: After transplant, recipient diversity fell while pathologically expanded clonotypes grew through day 180. No sorting was done, leaving CD4 and CD8 contributions mixed.

The CDR3 is 14 amino acids. The J segment lost 4 bases and the V segment lost 6 bases, leaving 4 bases of the junction unmatched. Germline loops: CDR1 SNHLY, CDR2 FYNNEI. Concerning this clone itself: Its antigen is still unknown.

Clones were read by immunoSEQ multiplex PCR, and TCRdb kept only the in-frame ones, dropping some. The table lists some 9,300 clones, 60% to 80% of them singletons. Recipient blood drawn about 28 days pretransplant and days 30, 100, 180 after. The J gene is TRBJ2-1, the V gene TRBV2, with 9 bases matching TRBD1. The material sequenced was PBMCs, taken 180 days after allogeneic stem cell transplant. This TCR came from a male patient aged 35-50 years who had an allogeneic stem cell transplant from a related donor, so the T cells may come from the graft donor. Some clones in this sample may be carry-over from other donors' samples. CDR3 in DNA: TGTGCCAGCAGGACAGGGGGTGATTACAATGAGCAGTTCTTC. Translating it yields CASRTGGDYNEQFF.